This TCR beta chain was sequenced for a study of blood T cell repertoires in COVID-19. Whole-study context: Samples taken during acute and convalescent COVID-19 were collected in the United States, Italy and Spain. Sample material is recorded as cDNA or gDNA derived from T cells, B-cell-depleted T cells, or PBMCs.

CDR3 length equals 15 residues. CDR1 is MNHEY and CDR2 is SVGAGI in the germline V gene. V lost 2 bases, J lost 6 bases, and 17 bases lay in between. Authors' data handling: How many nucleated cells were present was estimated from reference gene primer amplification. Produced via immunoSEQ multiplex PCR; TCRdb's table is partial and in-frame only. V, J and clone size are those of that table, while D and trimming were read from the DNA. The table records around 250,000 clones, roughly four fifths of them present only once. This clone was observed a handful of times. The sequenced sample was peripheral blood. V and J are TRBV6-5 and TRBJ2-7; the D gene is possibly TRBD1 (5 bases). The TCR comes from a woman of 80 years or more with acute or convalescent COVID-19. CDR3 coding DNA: TGTGCCAGCAGTTACGAGTTTCAGGGTCCAGGCGAGCAGTACTTC. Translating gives CASSYEFQGPGEQYF.